Listed below are T cell receptor beta chains from one sample, sequenced in a study of T cells in localized non-small cell lung cancer. TCRdb keeps only in-frame clones here, not all; method: immunoSEQ multiplex PCR. The table includes around 50,000 clones, more than 75% detected once. The sequencing here drew on PBMCs, taken before any cancer treatment. The receptors were gathered from a female donor with stage II lung adenocarcinoma. Each CDR3 is given with its conserved first and last residue. The D gene is left open where the match is weak. Size tells how often a clone was seen (once, few, many) or the class of an expanded clone, and some rows leave it out.

cdr3_nt cdr3_aa v_call clone_size d_call j_call
TGTGCCAGCAGTTATTTTAGCGGGGGGGGAGAGACCCAGTACTTC CASSYFSGGGETQYF TRBV6-6 . TRBD2 TRBJ2-5
TGTGCCACCAGCAGACAACAGGGGGCTCACGAGCAGTACTTC CATSRQQGAHEQYF TRBV15 . TRBD1 TRBJ2-7
TGTGCCAGCAGCTTAGCAGGACCCTATGGCTACACCTTC CASSLAGPYGYTF TRBV5-6 . . TRBJ1-2
TGTGCCAGCAGTGAAGACTATGGGACAGCCTCTGGAAACACCATATATTTT CASSEDYGTASGNTIYF TRBV6-1 . TRBD1 TRBJ1-3
TGTGCCAGCAGTGAAGTTCACGAGGACAATCAGCCCCAGCATTTT CASSEVHEDNQPQHF TRBV2 . . TRBJ1-5
TGTGCCAGTGCTCCTGGTTGGGGCACAGATACGCAGTATTTT CASAPGWGTDTQYF TRBV19 few . TRBJ2-3
TGTGCCAGCTCGCGAAATTGGGGTGGAGCTGAAGCTTTCTTT CASSRNWGGAEAFF TRBV25-1 few . TRBJ1-1
TGTGCCAGCAGCCCAGGACTAGCGGGGAACCGGAACACCGGGGAGCTGTTTTTT CASSPGLAGNRNTGELFF TRBV7-8 few TRBD2 TRBJ2-2
TGTGCCAGCCGGGGACAGGGTGTTTCTGAAGCTTTCTTT CASRGQGVSEAFF TRBV25-1 . TRBD1 TRBJ1-1
TGTGCCAGCAGCTTAGGAGGCGGGGACAGTGGCACCATATATTTT CASSLGGGDSGTIYF TRBV7-6 . TRBD1 TRBJ1-3
TGTGCCAGCAGTGACGGACAGTATGGTGAAGCTTTCTTT CASSDGQYGEAFF TRBV2 . . TRBJ1-1
TGTGCCAGCACTAGGGAGTACGAGCAGTACTTC CASTREYEQYF TRBV2 . . TRBJ2-7
TGTGCCAGCAGCTTGCCAGGACAGGGGGCGAGGTGGGACACTGAAGCTTTCTTT CASSLPGQGARWDTEAFF TRBV5-6 . TRBD1 TRBJ1-1
TGTGCCAGCAGCAGGGGGAGGACCAAAAACATTCAGTACTTC CASSRGRTKNIQYF TRBV13 once . TRBJ2-4
TGTGCCAGCACCCGGGACAGGGGCTTC CASTRDRGF TRBV21-1 . . TRBJ2-7
TGTGCCAGCAGTGAGGTTGGTGAAAAACTGTTTTTT CASSEVGEKLFF TRBV2 . . TRBJ1-4
TGTGCCAGCAGCTTAGGGGGGGAAGAGACCCAGTACTTC CASSLGGEETQYF TRBV11-2 once . TRBJ2-5
TGTGCCAGCAGTTACGCCAACACTGAAGCTTTCTTT CASSYANTEAFF TRBV6-5 . . TRBJ1-1
TGTGCCAGCAGCCCAGTTCGGGGTGATGGCTACACCTTC CASSPVRGDGYTF TRBV6-5 . . TRBJ1-2
TGTGCCAGCTACAGAGCCTCACCTCCTAACTATGGCTACACCTTC CASYRASPPNYGYTF TRBV19 . . TRBJ1-2
TGCGCCAGCAGCTTGGGAAACAGCCGTACTGAAGCTTTCTTT CASSLGNSRTEAFF TRBV5-1 . . TRBJ1-1
TGTGCCAGCAGCCCATCAGGCGCGCGGGGGAACACAGATACGCAGTATTTT CASSPSGARGNTDTQYF TRBV5-8 . TRBD2 TRBJ2-3
TGTGCCAGCAGCTTGGGACGGGAGCAGTTCTTC CASSLGREQFF TRBV5-4 few . TRBJ2-1
TGTGCCAGCAGCTTAGTGGTAGTGGGGGGAGGCGACGAGCAGTTCTTC CASSLVVVGGGDEQFF TRBV7-9 . . TRBJ2-1
TGTGCCAGCAGCCCGGGACTAGCGGGGGGTTCCTACGAGCAGTACTTC CASSPGLAGGSYEQYF TRBV7-9 . TRBD2 TRBJ2-7
TGTGCCAGCAGCCCTACCACCGACAGATCCTACGAGCAGTACTTC CASSPTTDRSYEQYF TRBV11-2 . . TRBJ2-7
TGCGCCAGCAGCCCCCGGACAGGGAGCGCAGATACGCAGTATTTT CASSPRTGSADTQYF TRBV5-1 . TRBD1 TRBJ2-3
TGTGCCAGTAGTACGACAGGAGCCGCGTCCCCCCTCCACTTT CASSTTGAASPLHF TRBV19 . . TRBJ1-6
TGTGCCAGTAGTATTGTGGGGTCTAACTATGGCTACACCTTC CASSIVGSNYGYTF TRBV19 . . TRBJ1-2
TGCGCCAGCAGCCAGCGACAACCCAATGAAAAACTGTTTTTT CASSQRQPNEKLFF TRBV5-1 . . TRBJ1-4
TGCGCCAGCAGCCTTCGGACTAGCGGGGAGACCCAGTACTTC CASSLRTSGETQYF TRBV5-1 . TRBD2 TRBJ2-5
TGTGCCAGCTCACCGAACGGAGACAATGAGCAGTTCTTC CASSPNGDNEQFF TRBV18 . . TRBJ2-1
TGTGCCAGCAGCTTGGAAAGGAGCTATGGCTACACCTTC CASSLERSYGYTF TRBV5-6 . . TRBJ1-2
TGTGCCAGCAGGGACAGGGCCTCTATTTTCGATCAGCCCCAGCATTTT CASRDRASIFDQPQHF TRBV2 . TRBD1 TRBJ1-5
TGCGCCAGCAGCCAAGGGACGGAGGTCCCGTATCTTGGGACCCAGTACTTC CASSQGTEVPYLGTQYF TRBV5-1 once . TRBJ2-5
TGTGCCAGCAGCTTTGCTGTGGCGGGGGCTGAAAACATTCAGTACTTC CASSFAVAGAENIQYF TRBV5-5 . . TRBJ2-4
TGTGCCAGCAGTCCAATTAGGACGAACACTGAAGCTTTCTTT CASSPIRTNTEAFF TRBV28 . . TRBJ1-1
TGTGCCAGCAGCACCGGACAGTGGGGGGGGCCCCAGCATTTT CASSTGQWGGPQHF TRBV5-6 once . TRBJ1-5
TGCAGCGTACTACGGGGGGATAACACCGGGGAGCTGTTTTTT CSVLRGDNTGELFF TRBV29-1 once TRBD2 TRBJ2-2
TGTGCCAGCAGCCCCCCCTCCTACAGGCGAGATGAAAAACTGTTTTTT CASSPPSYRRDEKLFF TRBV11-2 few . TRBJ1-4
TGTGCCAGCAGCCGGGAAGGGACAGGGGCTGGAAACACCATATATTTT CASSREGTGAGNTIYF TRBV5-8 . TRBD1 TRBJ1-3
TGTGCCAGCAGCTTAGATGGCAGCAACTCGGAAGCTTTCTTT CASSLDGSNSEAFF TRBV11-3 . . TRBJ1-1
TGTGCCACCCTTGGGGACTACGCCTACGAGCAGTACTTC CATLGDYAYEQYF TRBV7-9 . TRBD2 TRBJ2-7
TGTGCCAGTAGTATAGCAGGGGGGACCGACGAGCAGTACTTC CASSIAGGTDEQYF TRBV19 . . TRBJ2-7
TGTGCCAGCAGCTTGGGGACAGGAATCTACAATGAGCAGTTCTTC CASSLGTGIYNEQFF TRBV7-9 . TRBD1 TRBJ2-1
TGCGCCAGCAGCTTGGCTCCTAGCGGGGGGGCCGGAGAGACCCAGTACTTC CASSLAPSGGAGETQYF TRBV5-1 . TRBD2 TRBJ2-5
TGTGCCAGCAGCTCTCCGGGAGGCAATCAGCCCCAGCATTTT CASSSPGGNQPQHF TRBV11-2 . . TRBJ1-5
TGTGCCAGCAGTGAGCAGGACAGGAACGCTGGAAACACCATATATTTT CASSEQDRNAGNTIYF TRBV6-1 . TRBD1 TRBJ1-3
TGTGCCAGCAGCGTCAGGGGGATCAATTCACCCCTCCACTTT CASSVRGINSPLHF TRBV9 few TRBD1 TRBJ1-6
TGTGCCACCAGCAGAGATGGGTCTAGGAATGAAAAACTGTTTTTT CATSRDGSRNEKLFF TRBV15 . . TRBJ1-4